One sample yielded the 27 T cell receptor beta chains listed below, sequenced in a study of blood T cell repertoires in COVID-19. Using immunoSEQ multiplex PCR, the repertoire was profiled, and TCRdb retains in-frame clones only, with some absent. The data contain about 220,000 clones, around 80% of them seen just once; the ten biggest clones take up roughly 13%. Sample: peripheral blood. The receptors originated from a human donor in a cohort sampled during active COVID-19.

The chain combines TRBV5-1 with TRBJ2-2; the match to TRBD1 covers 7 bases. After removal of 4 bases from V and 5 bases from J, the junction contained 11 bases not matched to a gene. CDR3 size: 16 residues. Germline assignment: CDR1 SGHRS and CDR2 YFSETQ. CDR3 sequence reads: CASSASGTVFTGELFF. CDR3 nucleotides: TGCGCCAGCAGCGCCAGTGGGACAGTTTTTACCGGGGAGCTGTTTTTT.

The rearrangement joins TRBV7-3 to TRBJ1-1; D is ambiguous. Germline V gene lookup returns CDR1 SGHTA and CDR2 FQGTGA. Deletions cut 0 bases from V and 4 bases from J, with 9 bases between. The CDR3 runs to 14 residues. The chain's CDR3 is CASSLTHSSTEAFF. The DNA for the CDR3 is TGTGCCAGCAGCTTAACGCACAGCTCCACTGAAGCTTTCTTT.

The chain uses TRBV5-5 and TRBJ2-3; no firm D call. Germline lookup yields CDR1 SGHKS and CDR2 YYEKEE (reference sequence). There are 15 residues in the CDR3. Trimming removed 2 bases at V and 3 bases at J, with 13 bases between. CDR3 protein: CASSLWRSGTDTQYF. The CDR3 coding sequence is TGTGCCAGCAGCTTATGGCGGTCTGGGACAGATACGCAGTATTTT.

The V gene is TRBV18, the J gene TRBJ2-5, with TRBD2 matching 11 bases. In germline, CDR1 is KGHSH, CDR2 LQKENI. The CDR3 spans 16 residues. J lost 4 bases, V lost 0 bases, and 4 bases had no gene match. This CDR3 reads CASSPPGLAGGETQYF. The CDR3, as DNA: TGTGCCAGCTCACCACCGGGGCTAGCGGGAGGAGAGACCCAGTACTTC.

This rearrangement joins TRBV28 to TRBJ2-7; 7 nucleotides align to TRBD2. CDR3 length: 15 residues. The germline V gene encodes CDR1 MDHEN and CDR2 SYDVKM. With V trimmed by 2 bases and J by 3 bases, 7 bases remained unmatched. The CDR3 DNA is TGTGCCAGCAGTTTACCCCGGGGAGGGAACTACGAGCAGTACTTC. Translated, it gives CASSLPRGGNYEQYF.

The gene calls are TRBV14 and TRBJ2-5, with a possible D match to TRBD1 (6 bases). V lost 0 bases and J lost 8, with 16 bases in between. The CDR3 is made up of 15 amino acids. Germline loops: CDR1 SGHDN, CDR2 FVKESK. In nucleotides, the CDR3 is TGTGCCAGCAGCCAAGATCGCGGCAGGGGCGAAACCCAGTACTTC. Its translation is CASSQDRGRGETQYF.

The J gene is TRBJ2-7, the V gene TRBV9; 7 nucleotides line up with TRBD2. The CDR3 has 16 amino acids. V was pared by 4 bases and J by 0 bases, with 10 bases of the junction left unmatched. Germline-derived CDR1 and CDR2 are SGDLS and YYNGEE. CDR3 amino acids: CASSLTLAASSYEQYF. CDR3 coding DNA: TGTGCCAGCAGCTTAACCCTAGCGGCAAGCTCCTACGAGCAGTACTTC.

The rearrangement uses TRBV14 and TRBJ1-2; no clear D. The CDR3 loop spans 15 amino acids. The V gene's germline CDR1 is SGHDN and CDR2 FVKESK. Trimming stripped 3 bases from V and 4 bases from J, with 15 bases between. This CDR3 reads CASSQVRTGLYGYTF. The CDR3 DNA sequence: TGTGCCAGCAGCCAGGTCCGGACTGGCCTCTATGGCTACACCTTC.

The chain recombines TRBV4-2 with TRBJ2-2, with 9 bases matching TRBD2. The CDR3 consists of 17 residues. V gave up 3 bases and J gave up 2 bases; unmatched junction bases: 7. Per the germline V gene, CDR1 is LGHNA and CDR2 is YNFKEQ. The CDR3 DNA is TGTGCCAGCAGCCACCGTAGCGGGGGCCTAAACACCGGGGAGCTGTTTTTT. Protein product: CASSHRSGGLNTGELFF.

V usage is TRBV28 and J usage is TRBJ1-2; the D gene is possibly TRBD1 (5 bases). The germline gives CDR1 MDHEN, CDR2 SYDVKM. The V end was cut by 7 bases, the J end by 2 bases, with 17 bases between. CDR3 length: 15 residues. The CDR3: CASTPRDWANYGYTF. The CDR3 DNA is TGTGCCAGCACCCCGAGGGACTGGGCAAACTATGGCTACACCTTC.

This clone was observed once. The rearrangement joins TRBV4-2 to TRBJ1-2; D is unresolved. The CDR3 runs to 12 residues. Germline V gene data show CDR1 as LGHNA and CDR2 as YNFKEQ. With 2 bases removed from V and 8 bases from J, the gap between germline ends came to 9 bases. As DNA, the CDR3 is TGTGCCAGCAGCCAACCTCTTGAGGGCTACACCTTC. It is translated as CASSQPLEGYTF.

The rearrangement joins TRBV30 to TRBJ2-3, with D maybe TRBD2 (5 bases). The germline V and J ends were trimmed by 2 bases and 0 bases, with 12 bases remaining between them. Germline values: CDR1 GTSNPN, CDR2 SVGIG (reference sequence). The CDR3 has 15 amino acids. The CDR3 is CAWSRGRSSTDTQYF. Here the CDR3 DNA reads TGTGCCTGGAGTCGCGGGCGGTCTAGCACAGATACGCAGTATTTT.

The chain carries TRBV28 and TRBJ1-2; a weak D match, TRBD1 (6 bases). CDR3 length equals 13 residues. The V end lost 6 bases, the J end lost 4 bases, and 12 bases lay between the germline ends. Germline V CDR1 and CDR2: MDHEN, SYDVKM. Written as DNA, the CDR3 is TGTGCCAGCAGAAAAACAGGGCCCTATGGCTACACCTTC. Translating gives CASRKTGPYGYTF.

The rearrangement uses TRBV7-9 and TRBJ1-3; 8 nucleotides agree with TRBD1. Germline trimming cut 6 bases from V and 3 bases from J; bases unmatched to any gene: 1. The CDR3 has 13 amino acids. Looked up from germline, CDR1 is SEHNR and CDR2 is FQNEAQ (reference sequence). This chain's CDR3 is CASSGQGGNTIYF. The CDR3 nucleotides are TGTGCCAGCAGTGGACAGGGTGGAAACACCATATATTTT.

V is TRBV10-3 and J is TRBJ2-1, with D perhaps TRBD2 (7 bases). This CDR3 has 14 amino acids. The V end lost 4 bases, the J end lost 7 bases, and 14 bases lay between the germline ends. The germline V gene encodes CDR1 ENHRY and CDR2 SYGVKD. The CDR3 region is CAISVGGRRNEQFF. In DNA form, the CDR3 reads TGTGCCATCAGTGTGGGGGGGCGAAGGAATGAGCAGTTCTTC.

The gene calls are TRBV2 and TRBJ1-6; D perhaps matches TRBD1 (6 bases). The V gene lost 10 bases and the J gene lost 3 bases, with 13 bases spanning the gap. The CDR3 length is 14 residues. CDR1 and CDR2 from the germline V gene are SNHLY and FYNNEI. CDR3 bases: TGTGCCAAGCAAGGGGGAGACTATAATTCACCCCTCCACTTT. Its protein is CAKQGGDYNSPLHF.

This chain connects TRBV6-5 to TRBJ2-7; D might be TRBD1 (5 bases). CDR1 and CDR2 from the germline V gene are MNHEY and SVGAGI. V was clipped by 7 bases and J by 1 base, with 17 bases between them. There are 15 residues in the CDR3. This CDR3 is CASTEGPGISYEQYF. The CDR3 DNA is TGTGCCAGCACCGAAGGGCCAGGGATATCCTACGAGCAGTACTTC.

This clone was detected once. The chain uses TRBV2 and TRBJ2-5; 7 bases are a match to TRBD2. The CDR3 extends over 15 amino acids. The junction had 10 bases not matched to a gene; V was cut back by 4 bases and J by 5 bases. In germline, CDR1 is SNHLY, CDR2 FYNNEI. The CDR3 DNA is TGTGCCAGCAGTGCTGAAAAACTAGCGAGCGAGACCCAGTACTTC. It yields the protein CASSAEKLASETQYF.

CDR3 in amino acids: CASSVVTAVSGANVLTF. Written as DNA, the CDR3 is TGTGCCAGCAGCGTAGTAACAGCGGTCTCTGGGGCCAACGTCCTGACTTTC. The chain is built from TRBV9 and TRBJ2-6; D is perhaps TRBD2 (5 bases). CDR1 and CDR2 (germline): SGDLS, YYNGEE. The CDR3 length is 17 residues. Trimming took 0 bases from V and 0 from J, leaving 10 bases between them.

This clone was seen a single time. J is TRBJ1-5 and V is TRBV28; the D gene is possibly TRBD1 (6 bases). The CDR3 is 14 residues long. The germline gives CDR1 MDHEN, CDR2 SYDVKM. Trimming cost V 3 bases and J 3 bases, with 9 bases left between them. The CDR3 sequence: CASSLDSFNQPQHF. The CDR3 bases are TGTGCCAGCAGTTTGGACAGCTTCAATCAGCCCCAGCATTTT.

V usage is TRBV27 and J usage is TRBJ2-5; D is ambiguous. Germline CDR1 MNHEY, CDR2 SMNVEV (reference sequence). The CDR3 runs 15 residues. V shed 5 bases and J shed 5 bases, with 18 bases lying between them. CDR3 nucleotides: TGTGCCAGCAGTCGATACTTGCGACCCGGGGAGACCCAGTACTTC. This gives the protein CASSRYLRPGETQYF.

The rearrangement uses TRBV28 and TRBJ2-1; TRBD1 might be the D (5 bases). Germline CDR1 and CDR2: MDHEN and SYDVKM. Trimming left V 5 bases short and J 4 bases short, with 27 bases between. The CDR3 is made up of 19 amino acids. The CDR3 DNA reads TGTGCCAGCAGTCCCAGGGCTGAGGATACACACCGCAGATACAATGAGCAGTTCTTC. It is translated as CASSPRAEDTHRRYNEQFF.

This clone was observed a few times. The chain has TRBV19 and TRBJ1-2, with 8 positions matching TRBD1. V lost 2 bases to trimming and J lost 2 bases; unmatched junction nucleotides: 4. Germline V lookup: CDR1 LNHDA, CDR2 SQIVND (reference sequence). The CDR3 contains 15 residues. The CDR3 bases are TGTGCCAGTAGTATAAGCGGGACAGGAAACTATGGCTACACCTTC. Translating gives CASSISGTGNYGYTF. The full variable domain, rest sourced from reference TRBV19 and TRBJ1-2, is DGGITQSPKYLFRKEGQNVTLSCEQNLNHDAMYWYRQDPGQGLRLIYYSQIVNDFQKGDIAEGYSVSREKKESFPLTVTSAQKNPTAFYLCASSISGTGNYGYTFGSGTRLTVV.

The V gene is TRBV29-1, the J gene TRBJ1-1; 7 bases are a match to TRBD1. V shed 4 bases and J 0 bases; nucleotides not matched to a gene: 14. CDR3 length equals 17 residues. Germline CDR1 is SQVTM and CDR2 is ANQGSEA. The CDR3 loop is CSVVLTGDLPLNTEAFF. As DNA, the CDR3 is TGCAGCGTTGTCCTTACAGGGGATCTCCCATTGAACACTGAAGCTTTCTTT.

V gene TRBV12-3 or TRBV12-4 combines with J gene TRBJ2-1; no clear D. Trimming took off 6 bases at V and 4 bases at J, with 10 bases between the two ends. The CDR3 contains 13 residues. For the CDR3, the DNA is TGTGCCAGCAGCCATTCCGGGTACAATGAGCAGTTCTTC. It yields the protein CASSHSGYNEQFF.

The V and J genes are TRBV30 and TRBJ2-7, with 9 bases identical to TRBD1. Per the germline V gene, CDR1 is GTSNPN and CDR2 is SVGIG (reference sequence). This CDR3 spans 16 amino acids. V shed 2 bases, J shed 0 bases, and the junction held 8 bases outside the gene matches. The CDR3 sequence is CAWSLRDRVSSYEQYF. DNA of the CDR3: TGTGCCTGGAGTCTCCGGGACAGGGTTTCCTCCTACGAGCAGTACTTC.

This chain uses TRBV18 with TRBJ1-2; TRBD1 agrees at 7 bases. The CDR3 has 14 amino acids. V gave up 0 bases and J gave up 2 bases; unmatched junction bases: 0. Looked up from germline, CDR1 is KGHSH and CDR2 is LQKENI. The CDR3 sequence: CASSPPTGNYGYTF. Here the CDR3 DNA reads TGTGCCAGCTCACCACCGACAGGGAACTATGGCTACACCTTC.